Described below is a single TCR beta chain sequence and its context. This sample was taken from a study of blood T cell repertoires in COVID-19. As for the study in general: PBMCs, B-cell-depleted T cells, or T cells were the source of the cDNA or gDNA that made up the material.

Generated by immunoSEQ multiplex PCR, the TCRdb table keeps only in-frame clones and is missing some. Among approximately 150,000 clones listed, approximately 86% were seen once. Input material: peripheral blood. The sequence was collected from a man aged 65 to 85 with acute or convalescent COVID-19.

CDR3 loop: CAWSVGTSGRYEQYF. CDR3 coding DNA: TGTGCCTGGAGTGTCGGGACTAGCGGGAGATACGAGCAGTACTTC. The rearrangement links TRBV30 to TRBJ2-7; 14 nucleotides agree with TRBD2. V dropped 0 bases and J dropped 4; count of bases not matched to a gene: 2. The CDR3 extends over 15 amino acids. The V gene's germline CDR1 is GTSNPN and CDR2 SVGIG (reference sequence).